One sample yielded the 20 T cell receptor beta chains listed below, sequenced in a study of blood T cells in healthy people across ages (dated by TCRdb to between 2015 and 2016). Library prep was done by 5' RACE. TCRdb names Illumina HiSeq 2500 as the instrument used. A second about 7 to 11 cycle PCR used a sample-barcoded 5' primer and a J-beta primer mix. TCRdb reran the public reads through fastp at Q25 and MiXCR, keeping productive beta chains. Entries that share a CDR3 protein sequence are merged under the most common genes and DNA. This sample has about 830,000 distinct CDR3 sequences in its table, and around 68% of those were observed once. The top ten hold roughly a quarter of the sample. The source material was blood. These receptors all stem from a man aged 25 to 45 in good health.

J is TRBJ2-3 and V is TRBV4-1, with 16 positions matching TRBD2. Losses at the gene ends were 0 bases for V and 2 bases for J; bases not matched to a gene: 20. Per germline, CDR1 MGHRA and CDR2 YSYEKL. The CDR3 is made up of 24 amino acids. The CDR3 sequence is CASSQEWPRSEGLAGGRDTDTQYF. The CDR3 DNA reads TGCGCCAGCAGCCAAGAATGGCCGCGGAGCGAGGGACTAGCGGGGGGGCGCGACACAGATACGCAGTATTTT.

This chain uses TRBV29-1 with TRBJ1-1; D is possibly TRBD1 (5 bases). Germline V gives CDR1 SQVTM, CDR2 ANQGSEA. The CDR3 is made up of 14 amino acids. The germline V and J ends were trimmed by 4 bases and 4 bases, with 16 bases remaining between them. The CDR3 protein is CSVGTFNGGTEAFF. In DNA, the CDR3 is TGCAGCGTTGGGACATTTAATGGTGGCACTGAAGCTTTCTTT.

This chain links TRBV6-5 with TRBJ2-2, with D perhaps TRBD2 (6 bases). The CDR3 sequence is 13 residues long. Per the germline V gene, CDR1 is MNHEY and CDR2 is SVGAGI. V dropped 7 bases and J dropped 7 bases, with 13 bases sitting between them. In nucleotides, the CDR3 is TGTGCCAGCAAGAGGAGGGTAGGCGGGGAGCTGTTTTTT. It codes for CASKRRVGGELFF.

The chain has TRBV6-5 and TRBJ2-7, with D possibly matching TRBD2 (6 bases). The end of the DNA fits TRBJ2-4 better, so the J call may be wrong. This CDR3 spans 15 amino acids. CDR1 is MNHEY and CDR2 is SVGAGI in the germline V gene. The CDR3 DNA follows: TGTGCCAGCAGTACCTCCGGAGGGGCAAGAAACATTCAGTACTTC. As protein: CASSTSGGARNIQYF.

This clonotype appeared a few times. The chain joins TRBV7-2 to TRBJ2-1, with D perhaps matching TRBD1 (5 bases). Germline V gene sequence: CDR1 SGHTA, CDR2 FQGNSA. The CDR3 is 14 residues long. Trimming shortened V by 1 base and J by 9 bases, and 13 bases separated the two germline ends. This CDR3 reads CASSLGQGQGEQFF. The CDR3 DNA is TGTGCCAGCAGCTTAGGGCAGGGTCAGGGTGAGCAGTTCTTC.

The V gene is TRBV20-1, the J gene TRBJ2-3; D possibly matches TRBD1 or TRBD2 (5 bases each). Germline V gives CDR1 DFQATT, CDR2 SNEGSKA (reference sequence). The V and J ends lost 6 bases and 4 bases respectively, with 11 bases between them. CDR3 size: 12 residues. This CDR3 is CSAGRGADTQYF. The CDR3 DNA is TGCAGTGCGGGACGGGGAGCAGATACGCAGTATTTT.

In its sample, this clonotype was seen a few times. The chain carries TRBV29-1 and TRBJ2-7; a weak D match, TRBD1 (6 bases). CDR1 is SQVTM, CDR2 ANQGSEA, per germline. The CDR3 totals 12 residues. Deletions cut 6 bases from V and 2 bases from J, with 11 bases between. The CDR3 region has the DNA TGCAGCGTGGCCGGGACAACCTACGAGCAGTACTTC. This encodes CSVAGTTYEQYF.

This chain uses TRBV20-1 with TRBJ2-3, with a possible D match to TRBD2 (5 bases). Germline assignment: CDR1 DFQATT and CDR2 SNEGSKA (reference sequence). Trimming pared 8 bases from V and 5 bases from J, leaving 14 bases between. The CDR3 has 12 amino acids. The CDR3 DNA is TGCAGTCTTTCTGGCGCGGGAGATACGCAGTATTTT. Its protein product is CSLSGAGDTQYF.

V gene TRBV2 combines with J gene TRBJ2-7, with D possibly TRBD2 on 6 matching bases. The CDR3 is made up of 14 amino acids. Germline CDR1 SNHLY, CDR2 FYNNEI. Trimming stripped 9 bases from V and 3 bases from J, with 18 bases between. The CDR3, as DNA: TGTGCCAGGGGGGGAGACCCGCCCGTCTACGAGCAGTACTTC. Its translation is CARGGDPPVYEQYF.

The V gene is TRBV20-1, the J gene TRBJ1-4; D is possibly TRBD1 (5 bases). The CDR3 totals 15 residues. The germline V and J ends were trimmed by 4 bases and 0 bases, with 12 bases remaining between them. The V gene's germline CDR1 is DFQATT and CDR2 SNEGSKA (reference sequence). CDR3 sequence (DNA): TGCAGTGCTACGGGGACGGATGCAACTAATGAAAAACTGTTTTTT. This translates into CSATGTDATNEKLFF.

This clonotype was detected only a few times. The chain has TRBV6-1 and TRBJ2-1, with D possibly being TRBD1 (5 bases). In germline, CDR1 is MNHNS, CDR2 SASEGT. Trimming removed 7 bases at V and 4 bases at J, with 17 bases between. The CDR3 totals 15 residues. CDR3 DNA: TGTGCCAGCATCATCGGGCGGACAAATTACAATGAGCAGTTCTTC. As protein: CASIIGRTNYNEQFF.

V is TRBV29-1 and J is TRBJ2-7; the match to TRBD2 covers 7 bases. After removal of 3 bases from V and 3 bases from J, the junction contained 8 bases not matched to a gene. The CDR3 consists of 14 residues. Germline CDR1 and CDR2: SQVTM and ANQGSEA. In DNA, the CDR3 is TGCAGCGTTGAGGGGGGGACCGGGGGCTACGAGCAGTACTTC. Translated, it gives CSVEGGTGGYEQYF.

The chain carries TRBV5-6 and TRBJ1-5; D perhaps matches TRBD1 (6 bases). The CDR3 sequence is 17 residues long. Germline CDR1 and CDR2: SGHDT and YYEEEE. Trimming stripped 1 base from V and 1 base from J, with 15 bases between. The CDR3 protein is CASSLIGERGSNQPQHF. CDR3 bases: TGTGCCAGCAGCTTGATAGGGGAGAGGGGGAGCAATCAGCCCCAGCATTTT.

The rearrangement links TRBV15 to TRBJ2-3; unclear D gene. This CDR3 has 16 residues. Germline lookup yields CDR1 LNHNV and CDR2 YYDKDF (reference sequence). V shed 0 bases and J shed 3 bases, with 13 bases lying between them. The CDR3 DNA sequence: TGTGCCACCAGCAGAGAAGGCTCTATGGGGACAGATACGCAGTATTTT. Its translation: CATSREGSMGTDTQYF.

This clonotype was detected only a few times. This sequence joins TRBV25-1 and TRBJ2-1, with 7 bases lining up with TRBD2. CDR1 is MGHDK, CDR2 SYGVNS, per germline. There are 16 residues in the CDR3. V shed 3 bases and J 9 bases; nucleotides not matched to a gene: 14. CDR3 DNA sequence: TGTGCCAGCAGTGATTCAGCGGGGCAGGGAGCGAGTGAGCAGTTCTTC. It specifies CASSDSAGQGASEQFF.

Worth noting for this clonotype: The germline gene is not matched at one end of the junction; a read error may be the cause. V gene TRBV6-2 or TRBV6-3 combines with J gene TRBJ2-4; perhaps TRBD2 as D (6 bases). The J call may be faulty, since TRBJ2-7 better matches the DNA end. The germline gives CDR1 MNHEY, CDR2 SVGEGT. This CDR3 is 15 amino acids long. CDR3 amino acids: CACSYSSGFSYEQYF. The CDR3 nucleotides read TGTGCCTGCAGTTACTCGAGCGGGTTCTCCTACGAGCAGTACTTC.

Only a few counts were recorded for this clonotype. The chain recombines TRBV12-3 or TRBV12-4 with TRBJ2-1, with 12 bases that match TRBD2. Germline trimming cut 3 bases from V and 3 bases from J; bases unmatched to any gene: 6. CDR3 length: 17 amino acids. CDR3 DNA: TGTGCCAGCAGTTTTCTAGCGGGGGGGCCGCTCTACAATGAGCAGTTCTTC. Amino acids: CASSFLAGGPLYNEQFF.

This clonotype appeared a few times. The chain links TRBV6-5 to TRBJ2-1; D perhaps matches TRBD1 (7 bases). V lost 6 bases and J lost 4, with 16 bases in between. Germline V CDR1 and CDR2: MNHEY, SVGAGI. CDR3 length: 15 residues. The CDR3 is CASSDTRGVYNEQFF. CDR3 coding DNA: TGTGCCAGCAGCGATACCAGGGGGGTGTACAATGAGCAGTTCTTC.

The rearrangement links TRBV6-6 to TRBJ1-4, with D unresolved. CDR3 size: 14 residues. The ends were cut back, 6 bases at V and 1 base at J, with 9 bases in the middle. Germline V gives CDR1 MNHNY, CDR2 SVGAGI (reference sequence). The CDR3 loop reads CASRVHGTNEKLFF. CDR3 DNA: TGTGCCAGCAGGGTACACGGAACTAATGAAAAACTGTTTTTT.

J is TRBJ1-2 and V is TRBV20-1; D perhaps matches TRBD1 (5 bases). Germline loops: CDR1 DFQATT, CDR2 SNEGSKA (reference sequence). V shed 1 base and J shed 0 bases, with 9 bases lying between them. This CDR3 comprises 14 residues. The CDR3 spells CSARGGGANYGYTF. CDR3 coding DNA: TGCAGTGCTAGAGGTGGGGGAGCTAACTATGGCTACACCTTC.